These 15 T cell receptor beta chains were all obtained from the same sample, sequenced in a study of CD8 T cells in Susac syndrome. RNA totalling about 0.5 to 1 ug underwent reverse transcription with random hexamers. TCRdb re-called the immunoSEQ multiplex PCR reads through MiXCR, storing one row per CDR3 protein. Altogether around 200,000 distinct CDR3 sequences are present, approximately 95% being singletons, with the ten largest covering approximately 0.094%. Sequencing used CD4+ T cells from PBMCs. The receptors here all came from a human donor in good health.

The chain carries TRBV20-1 and TRBJ2-7; 7 bases align to TRBD1. The CDR3 extends over 14 amino acids. Germline V gene lookup returns CDR1 DFQATT and CDR2 SNEGSKA (reference sequence). Trimming removed 4 bases from V and 2 bases from J; junction bases left unmatched: 8. The chain's CDR3 is CSAKGQRTTYEQYF. DNA for the CDR3: TGCAGTGCTAAGGGACAGAGGACCACCTACGAGCAGTACTTC.

This clonotype was picked up a small number of times. V usage is TRBV18 and J usage is TRBJ1-1; no clear D gene. The V and J ends lost 1 base and 11 bases respectively, with 11 bases between them. Germline V gives CDR1 KGHSH, CDR2 LQKENI. The CDR3 totals 12 residues. CDR3 DNA: TGTGCCAGCTCACCACGCGATTCGGAGGCTTTCTTT. Its protein is CASSPRDSEAFF.

The genes are TRBV3-1 and TRBJ2-3; no clear D. Germline-derived CDR1 and CDR2 are LGHDT and YNNKEL (reference sequence). The CDR3 totals 14 residues. The V end was cut by 6 bases, the J end by 1 base, with 11 bases between. The CDR3 DNA follows: TGTGCCAGCAGTCGCCCCCCAGGCACAGATACGCAGTATTTT. Protein: CASSRPPGTDTQYF.

The chain carries TRBV30 and TRBJ2-7, with D perhaps given as TRBD1 or TRBD2 (5 bases each). The CDR3 has 14 residues. With 2 bases removed from V and 3 bases from J, the gap between germline ends came to 14 bases. Germline-derived CDR1 and CDR2 are GTSNPN and SVGIG (reference sequence). CDR3 bases: TGTGCCTGGAGTCAAAAGGGACGGTTCTACGAGCAGTACGTC. Protein: CAWSQKGRFYEQYV.

The chain uses TRBV28 and TRBJ2-2, with D possibly called TRBD1 or TRBD2 (5 bases each). CDR1 MDHEN and CDR2 SYDVKM come from the germline V gene. This CDR3 comprises 12 residues. V lost 8 bases to trimming and J lost 6 bases, with 10 bases between them. The CDR3 spells CASGQGAGELFF. The CDR3 bases are TGTGCCAGCGGGCAGGGAGCCGGGGAGCTGTTTTTT.

This clonotype is a singleton in its sample. The chain employs TRBV7-9 and TRBJ2-3, with TRBD2 identical over 9 bases. The CDR3 consists of 15 residues. Per germline, CDR1 SEHNR and CDR2 FQNEAQ (reference sequence). Trimming took 2 bases from V and 2 from J; bases not matched to a gene: 2. The CDR3 DNA sequence: TGTGCCAGCAGCTTATCTAGCGGGATCACAGATACGCAGTATTTT. Translating it yields CASSLSSGITDTQYF.

This chain's CDR3 is CASSLFQAIEAFF. Written as DNA, the CDR3 is TGTGCCAGCAGTTTGTTTCAGGCTATAGAAGCTTTCTTT. V gene TRBV12-3 or TRBV12-4 combines with J gene TRBJ1-1; D uncertain. V gave up 3 bases and J gave up 8 bases, with 13 bases separating them. The CDR3 is 13 residues long.

The rearrangement uses TRBV3-1 and TRBJ2-5; D is unresolved. The CDR3 contains 12 residues. Looked up from germline, CDR1 is LGHDT and CDR2 is YNNKEL (reference sequence). Trimming cost V 0 bases and J 5 bases, with 4 bases left between them. CDR3: CASSQDPETQYF. The CDR3 coding sequence is TGTGCCAGCAGCCAAGATCCGGAGACCCAGTACTTC.

V usage is TRBV9 and J usage is TRBJ2-7; tentatively, D is TRBD2 (6 bases). The CDR3 extends over 14 amino acids. V was cut by 3 bases and J by 2 bases, with 12 bases left in between. Germline V gene sequence: CDR1 SGDLS, CDR2 YYNGEE. This CDR3 is CASSGGDRAYEQYV. CDR3 nucleotides: TGTGCCAGCAGCGGGGGGGACCGAGCCTACGAGCAGTACGTC.

The chain links TRBV14 to TRBJ2-3, with D possibly called TRBD1 or TRBD2 (6 bases each). V was shortened by 5 bases and J by 4 bases, with 19 bases between the two germline ends. From germline, CDR1 is SGHDN and CDR2 FVKESK. The CDR3 runs 16 residues. The CDR3 sequence: CASSVGGHSTADTQYF. CDR3 sequence (DNA): TGTGCCAGCAGCGTCGGGGGACATTCTACGGCAGATACGCAGTATTTT.

The gene calls are TRBV29-1 and TRBJ2-1; D might be TRBD1 or TRBD2, each matching 6 bases. The CDR3 runs to 12 residues. V lost 8 bases and J 10 bases, leaving 18 bases between the germline ends. Germline loops: CDR1 SQVTM, CDR2 ANQGSEA. The CDR3 DNA reads TGCAGCTCAGCCACGGGGGCGGGGGAGCAGTTCTTC. It codes for CSSATGAGEQFF.

The chain uses TRBV12-3 or TRBV12-4 and TRBJ2-2, with D tentatively TRBD2 (6 bases). This CDR3 region has 12 residues. Trimming removed 6 bases at V and 7 bases at J, with 9 bases between. The CDR3 bases are TGTGCCAGCAGGGGACTTTTCGGGGAGCTGTTTTTT. Amino acid sequence: CASRGLFGELFF.

The chain uses TRBV7-9 and TRBJ1-2; D possibly corresponds to TRBD1 (6 bases). Trimming took off 4 bases at V and 0 bases at J, with 18 bases between the two ends. Germline V lookup: CDR1 SEHNR, CDR2 FQNEAQ (reference sequence). The length of the CDR3 is 17 residues. The CDR3 is CASSWDTGTASNYGYTF. DNA of the CDR3: TGTGCCAGCAGCTGGGACACCGGGACCGCGTCTAACTATGGCTACACCTTC.

The V gene is TRBV12-3 or TRBV12-4, the J gene TRBJ1-2; the D is unclear. Trimming pared 7 bases from V and 7 bases from J, leaving 13 bases between. There are 12 residues in the CDR3. CDR3 sequence reads: CASNKGWRGYTF. The DNA for the CDR3 is TGTGCCAGCAATAAAGGTTGGCGTGGCTACACCTTC.

The V and J genes are TRBV20-1 and TRBJ2-7; the match to TRBD2 covers 7 bases. This CDR3 spans 14 amino acids. The junction had 11 bases not matched to a gene; V was cut back by 4 bases and J by 5 bases. In germline, CDR1 is DFQATT, CDR2 SNEGSKA (reference sequence). CDR3 nucleotide sequence: TGCAGTGCTAAATCTAGCGGAGTTAGCAACGAGCAGTACTTC. Translating gives CSAKSSGVSNEQYF.